The 27 T cell receptor beta chains in this list originate from one sample, sequenced in a study of shared clonotypes between healthy human individuals (TCRdb year 2020). Library creation used the immunoSEQ multiplex PCR assay. The source is immuneACCESS, and TCRdb retained only in-frame sequences with V and J called. Part of the clones is not carried over; for the studies checked, unresolved V genes explain less than half of this, and the remainder is unexplained. This sample holds hundreds of thousands of clones; 90% to 96% were observed only once. The ten largest clones add up to about 0.054% of the sample. Sequenced material: naive CD4+ T cells sorted from blood. The cell subset or site label on this specimen signifies: CD45RA+ positively selected. The receptors here all came from a woman aged 25 to 45 in good health.

The V and J genes are TRBV6-1 and TRBJ2-6; D is undetermined. This CDR3 region has 16 residues. Deletions cut 2 bases from V and 2 bases from J, with 10 bases between. Per germline, CDR1 MNHNS and CDR2 SASEGT. In nucleotides, the CDR3 is TGTGCCAGCAGTGAAATCCCCGCGGCTGGGGCCAACGTCCTGACTTTC. Translation: CASSEIPAAGANVLTF.

The chain employs TRBV6-5 and TRBJ2-7; 7 bases are shared with TRBD1. Germline V CDR1 and CDR2: MNHEY, SVGAGI. The V and J ends lost 4 bases and 6 bases, in that order; junction bases with no gene match: 9. The CDR3 sequence is 14 residues long. CDR3 sequence reads: CASSSTWGQSEQYF. The CDR3 nucleotides are TGTGCCAGCAGTTCGACCTGGGGACAGTCCGAGCAGTACTTC.

This clone was seen a few times. This sequence joins TRBV4-1 and TRBJ1-5; unclear D gene. This CDR3 is 13 amino acids long. Germline V gives CDR1 MGHRA, CDR2 YSYEKL. V shed 4 bases and J shed 8 bases, with 12 bases lying between them. CDR3 region: CASSRMIGEPQHF. The CDR3 DNA is TGCGCCAGCAGCCGGATGATAGGCGAGCCCCAGCATTTT.

The J gene is TRBJ2-1, the V gene TRBV5-4, with 11 positions matching TRBD2. J gave up 0 bases and V 4 bases, and 9 bases lay outside the gene matches. CDR3 length: 18 residues. CDR1 is SGHNT, CDR2 YYREEE, per germline (reference sequence). The DNA for the CDR3 is TGTGCCAGCAGCCCCGGGACTAGCGGTGGAGACTCCTACAATGAGCAGTTCTTC. Its protein is CASSPGTSGGDSYNEQFF. Drawing the rest from reference TRBV5-4 and TRBJ2-1, the complete variable domain is ETGVTQSPTHLIKTRGQQVTLRCSSQSGHNTVSWYQQALGQGPQFIFQYYREEENGRGNFPPRFSGLQFPNYSSELNVNALELDDSALYLCASSPGTSGGDSYNEQFFGPGTRLTVL.

The chain carries TRBV30 and TRBJ1-1; 7 bases agree with TRBD1. CDR3 length: 13 residues. V was pared by 3 bases and J by 7 bases, with 8 bases of the junction left unmatched. Germline lookup yields CDR1 GTSNPN and CDR2 SVGIG (reference sequence). The CDR3 sequence is CAWSADRVGEAFF. The CDR3 bases are TGTGCCTGGAGCGCAGACAGGGTGGGTGAAGCTTTCTTT.

V gene TRBV9 combines with J gene TRBJ2-2; 7 bases line up with TRBD1. The V segment lost 3 bases and the J segment 7 bases; nucleotides outside the gene matches: 6. The CDR3 has 14 residues. Germline loops: CDR1 SGDLS, CDR2 YYNGEE. CDR3 in DNA: TGTGCCAGCAGCGGCCGGACAGGTTTCGGGGAGCTGTTTTTT. This sequence encodes CASSGRTGFGELFF.

V usage is TRBV21-1 and J usage is TRBJ2-7; the DNA was not used to check the table's D call, TRBD2. TRBV21-1 counts as a pseudogene. The CDR3 sequence is 13 residues long. CDR3 bases: TGTGCCAGCAGCAAGAGGCCCCCGCCCCCAATTTACTTC. This codes for CASSKRPPPPIYF.

The chain has TRBV10-3 and TRBJ1-1; the D gene is possibly TRBD1 (5 bases). Germline V gene data show CDR1 as ENHRY and CDR2 as SYGVKD. The CDR3 runs 16 residues. V was trimmed by 2 bases and J by 1 base, leaving 14 bases between them. CDR3 in amino acids: CAISEKGRGTNTEAFF. CDR3 in DNA: TGTGCCATCAGTGAGAAGGGAAGGGGTACGAACACTGAAGCTTTCTTT.

The chain is built from TRBV6-1 and TRBJ1-1; D perhaps matches TRBD1 (5 bases). Germline loops: CDR1 MNHNS, CDR2 SASEGT. The CDR3 totals 16 residues. Trimming took off 4 bases at V and 4 bases at J, with 19 bases between the two ends. In nucleotides, the CDR3 is TGTGCCAGCAGTGGGTTTTCCCAGGGTGGAGGCACTGAAGCTTTCTTT. As protein: CASSGFSQGGGTEAFF.

This chain connects TRBV5-1 to TRBJ1-6; tentatively, D is TRBD1 (5 bases). The CDR3 length is 15 residues. V was clipped by 0 bases and J by 6 bases, with 10 bases between them. The germline V gene has CDR1 SGHRS and CDR2 YFSETQ. CDR3 coding DNA: TGCGCCAGCAGCTTGGAGGCAGGGCGTAATTCACCCCTCCACTTT. Translated, it gives CASSLEAGRNSPLHF. Supplemented by reference TRBV5-1 and TRBJ1-6, the full variable domain reads KAGVTQTPRYLIKTRGQQVTLSCSPISGHRSVSWYQQTPGQGLQFLFEYFSETQRNKGNFPGRFSGRQFSNSRSEMNVSTLELGDSALYLCASSLEAGRNSPLHFGNGTRLTVT.

The gene calls are TRBV15 and TRBJ2-7; 8 bases line up with TRBD2. This CDR3 has 18 residues. Per germline, CDR1 LNHNV and CDR2 YYDKDF (reference sequence). J was trimmed by 1 base and V by 0 bases; bases with no gene match: 11. The CDR3 DNA reads as TGTGCCACCAGCAGAGATTGGGTAGGGGCTAGCGGGTCCTACGAGCAGTACTTC. Its protein product is CATSRDWVGASGSYEQYF. Full variable domain (missing parts from reference TRBV15 and TRBJ2-7): DAMVIQNPRYQVTQFGKPVTLSCSQTLNHNVMYWYQQKSSQAPKLLFHYYDKDFNNEADTPDNFQSRRPNTSFCFLDIRSPGLGDTAMYLCATSRDWVGASGSYEQYFGPGTRLTVT.

The rearrangement joins TRBV5-1 to TRBJ1-2; TRBD1 matches at 7 bases. The CDR3 has 18 residues. Germline trimming cut 3 bases from V and 1 base from J; bases unmatched to any gene: 15. Germline CDR1 SGHRS, CDR2 YFSETQ. CDR3 nucleotides: TGCGCCAGCAGCTCGGCAGGGGGTTTCGAACTTTTTAACTATGGCTACACCTTC. Residues: CASSSAGGFELFNYGYTF.

This chain connects TRBV11-2 to TRBJ2-1, with 7 bases lining up with TRBD2. Trimming removed 6 bases from V and 1 base from J; junction bases left unmatched: 9. CDR3 length equals 16 residues. In germline, CDR1 is SGHAT, CDR2 FQNNGV. CDR3 sequence (DNA): TGTGCCAGCAGGTCTCTTAGCGGGCCTTCCTACAATGAGCAGTTCTTC. It is translated as CASRSLSGPSYNEQFF.

This clone came up once. V gene TRBV4-1 combines with J gene TRBJ2-1; 10 bases are shared with TRBD2. V trimming: 4 bases; J trimming: 6 bases; junction bases outside the gene matches: 18. Germline assignment: CDR1 MGHRA and CDR2 YSYEKL. There are 19 residues in the CDR3. The CDR3 bases are TGCGCCAGCAGCCCTCGCCGGGGGGGAGCGGGAGGGACTCCCAATGAGCAGTTCTTC. Encoded protein: CASSPRRGGAGGTPNEQFF.

The chain combines TRBV2 with TRBJ2-7; 8 nucleotides line up with TRBD1. The CDR3 sequence is 17 residues long. Losses at the gene ends were 3 bases for V and 4 bases for J; bases not matched to a gene: 14. The V gene's germline CDR1 is SNHLY and CDR2 FYNNEI. Here the CDR3 DNA reads TGTGCCAGCAGTGACCCGGGACAGGCCAACCCCGCTTACGAGCAGTACTTC. This codes for CASSDPGQANPAYEQYF.

A single count supports this clone. The rearrangement links TRBV27 to TRBJ2-7, with 7 bases fitting TRBD1. CDR3 length equals 13 residues. The germline gives CDR1 MNHEY, CDR2 SMNVEV (reference sequence). V lost 5 bases to trimming and J lost 5 bases; unmatched junction nucleotides: 6. CDR3 residues: CASSKLTGNEQYF. CDR3 DNA sequence: TGTGCCAGCAGTAAACTGACAGGGAACGAGCAGTACTTC.

This clone was seen more than once but under ten times. This same CDR3 is encoded by further DNA sequences in the sample. V is TRBV2 and J is TRBJ1-5; 9 positions agree with TRBD1. V lost 4 bases to trimming and J lost 2 bases; unmatched junction nucleotides: 0. This CDR3 is 14 amino acids long. Germline CDR1 and CDR2: SNHLY and FYNNEI. CDR3 in DNA: TGTGCCAGCAGTGGGACAGGGGGCAATCAGCCCCAGCATTTT. Translating gives CASSGTGGNQPQHF.

The V call is TRBV28, the J call TRBJ1-1; tentative D call: TRBD1 (5 bases). Germline V gives CDR1 MDHEN, CDR2 SYDVKM. This CDR3 is built from 14 residues. Deletions cut 5 bases from V and 4 bases from J, with 14 bases between. The CDR3 nucleotides read TGTGCCAGCAGTAGGCCGGGGGGGACCACTGAAGCTTTCTTT. Translating it yields CASSRPGGTTEAFF.

This clone was detected once. V and J are TRBV28 and TRBJ1-1; tentative D call: TRBD1 (5 bases). Germline CDR1 reads MDHEN; CDR2 reads SYDVKM. The CDR3 is 14 amino acids. The V end lost 5 bases, the J end lost 5 bases, and 15 bases lay between the germline ends. This CDR3 is CASSPHVGGTEAFF. Here the CDR3 DNA reads TGTGCCAGCAGTCCCCACGTCGGGGGAACTGAAGCTTTCTTT.

The CDR3 nucleotides read TGTGCCAGCAGCTTCATACAGGGGGGGCTCCATGAGCAGTTCTTC. It is translated as CASSFIQGGLHEQFF. The chain couples TRBV5-6 to TRBJ2-1; D might be TRBD1 (8 bases). The germline CDR1 and CDR2 sequences are SGHDT and YYEEEE. V was trimmed by 2 bases and J by 8 bases, leaving 17 bases between them. The CDR3 has 15 amino acids.

V is TRBV15 and J is TRBJ1-1, with 7 bases aligning to TRBD1. Germline trimming cut 6 bases from V and 5 bases from J; bases unmatched to any gene: 6. The CDR3 sequence is 13 residues long. Germline CDR1 and CDR2: LNHNV and YYDKDF (reference sequence). As DNA, the CDR3 is TGTGCCACCAGGTTTGACAGGGCGACTGAAGCTTTCTTT. This encodes CATRFDRATEAFF.

V gene TRBV13 combines with J gene TRBJ1-3; 11 bases match TRBD1. CDR3 length equals 19 residues. The V gene end was trimmed by 4 bases and the J gene end by 1 base; junction bases not matched to a gene: 12. CDR1 and CDR2 (germline): PRHDT, FYEKMQ (reference sequence). CDR3 nucleotide sequence: TGTGCCAGCAGCTCGAGGCTGAGGGACAGGGGGAAGTCTGGAAACACCATATATTTT. Translation gives CASSSRLRDRGKSGNTIYF.

The V call is TRBV19, the J call TRBJ2-3; 9 nucleotides align to TRBD2. The V gene end was trimmed by 3 bases and the J gene end by 2 bases; junction bases not matched to a gene: 12. From germline, CDR1 is LNHDA and CDR2 SQIVND (reference sequence). The CDR3 consists of 18 residues. CDR3 sequence reads: CASSISAGGLLDTDTQYF. The CDR3 DNA sequence: TGTGCCAGTAGTATTTCAGCGGGAGGCCTTCTTGACACAGATACGCAGTATTTT. The entire variable domain, with the rest obtained from reference TRBV19 and TRBJ2-3, is as follows: DGGITQSPKYLFRKEGQNVTLSCEQNLNHDAMYWYRQDPGQGLRLIYYSQIVNDFQKGDIAEGYSVSREKKESFPLTVTSAQKNPTAFYLCASSISAGGLLDTDTQYFGPGTRLTVL.

The V and J genes are TRBV5-1 and TRBJ2-7, with TRBD2 as a possible D gene (6 bases). V was clipped by 4 bases and J by 7 bases, with 18 bases between them. The germline gives CDR1 SGHRS, CDR2 YFSETQ. This CDR3 is built from 14 residues. The CDR3 DNA reads as TGCGCCAGCAGCCTGTGGGACTCCCGGGGGGAGCAGTACTTC. It is translated as CASSLWDSRGEQYF.

CDR3 residues: CASSLGGGLNEQYF. The CDR3 DNA reads TGTGCCAGCAGCTTGGGAGGGGGGCTCAACGAGCAGTACTTC. J is TRBJ2-7 and V is TRBV5-4; D may be TRBD1 or TRBD2 (6 bases each). Germline CDR1 SGHNT, CDR2 YYREEE (reference sequence). The CDR3 spans 14 residues. Between the trimmed V and J ends, which lost 0 bases and 5 bases, there was a span of 12 bases. The full variable domain, in which reference TRBV5-4 and TRBJ2-7 provide the parts outside the CDR3, is ETGVTQSPTHLIKTRGQQVTLRCSSQSGHNTVSWYQQALGQGPQFIFQYYREEENGRGNFPPRFSGLQFPNYSSELNVNALELDDSALYLCASSLGGGLNEQYFGPGTRLTVT.

The gene calls are TRBV7-6 and TRBJ2-7; D ambiguous. Germline assignment: CDR1 SGHVS and CDR2 FNYEAQ. Trimming stripped 1 base from V and 1 base from J, with 8 bases between. This CDR3 comprises 14 residues. This CDR3 is CASSLGVESYEQYF. As DNA, the CDR3 is TGTGCCAGCAGCTTAGGGGTCGAGTCCTACGAGCAGTACTTC.

The chain combines TRBV7-9 with TRBJ2-5; a possible D gene is TRBD2 (6 bases). The CDR3 has 14 amino acids. V lost 3 bases and J 4 bases, leaving 12 bases between the germline ends. Germline CDR1 SEHNR, CDR2 FQNEAQ (reference sequence). DNA for the CDR3: TGTGCCAGCAGCTTCGGGGGAGGCAGAGAGACCCAGTACTTC. As protein: CASSFGGGRETQYF.